The 28 T cell receptor beta chains given below trace back to one sample, sequenced in a study of T cell repertoires in cytomegalovirus infection. Their antigen targets remain unknown. Via MiXCR, TCRdb re-called the reads, giving one row per CDR3 protein. The sample has 750,000 to 950,000 distinct CDR3 sequences, roughly 28% seen once. The sample was cultured CD8+ T cells from PBMCs, taken from culture after CMV antigen stimulation. Every receptor here comes from a human donor in good health (CMV status not recorded). Some clones in this sample may be carry-over from other donors' samples.

This clonotype occurred a few times. This chain connects TRBV10-3 to TRBJ2-5, with 12 bases matching TRBD1. The germline V gene has CDR1 ENHRY and CDR2 SYGVKD. This CDR3 region has 14 residues. V was clipped by 6 bases and J by 5 bases; unmatched bases: 4. The DNA of the CDR3 is TGTGCCATCAGACCGGGACAGGGGGCGGAGACCCAGTACTTC. It encodes CAIRPGQGAETQYF.

The rearrangement joins TRBV7-9 to TRBJ2-1, with 12 bases that match TRBD2. CDR3 length: 21 residues. Germline CDR1 is SEHNR and CDR2 is FQNEAQ (reference sequence). With V trimmed by 1 base and J by 5 bases, 18 bases remained unmatched. The CDR3, as DNA: TGTGCCAGCAGCTTAGACTGGGCTAGCGGGGGGGCCCTATTACAGCACAATGAGCAGTTCTTC. Its protein is CASSLDWASGGALLQHNEQFF. Combining the CDR3 with reference TRBV7-9 and TRBJ2-1 gives the whole variable domain DTGVSQNPRHKITKRGQNVTFRCDPISEHNRLYWYRQTLGQGPEFLTYFQNEAQLEKSRLLSDRFSAERPKGSFSTLEIQRTEQGDSAMYLCASSLDWASGGALLQHNEQFFGPGTRLTVL.

This clonotype was seen only a few times. V gene TRBV5-6 combines with J gene TRBJ2-3; 12 bases agree with TRBD2. There are 17 residues in the CDR3. CDR1 and CDR2 (germline): SGHDT, YYEEEE. The trim removed 1 base at V and 0 bases at J, leaving 3 bases unmatched. The CDR3 is CASSLLTSGGSTDTQYF. In DNA form, the CDR3 reads TGTGCCAGCAGCTTGCTGACTAGCGGGGGAAGCACAGATACGCAGTATTTT. Looking up the rest from reference TRBV5-6 and TRBJ2-3 gives the full variable domain: DAGVTQSPTHLIKTRGQQVTLRCSPKSGHDTVSWYQQALGQGPQFIFQYYEEEERQRGNFPDRFSGHQFPNYSSELNVNALLLGDSALYLCASSLLTSGGSTDTQYFGPGTRLTVL.

This clonotype was picked up a small number of times. This sequence joins TRBV19 and TRBJ2-1, with no clear D. This CDR3 is built from 12 residues. Germline V gives CDR1 LNHDA, CDR2 SQIVND (reference sequence). V gave up 0 bases and J gave up 4 bases, with 1 base separating them. CDR3 sequence (DNA): TGTGCCAGTAGTATAGAGTACAATGAGCAGTTCTTC. Residues: CASSIEYNEQFF. The full variable domain, with the rest looked up from reference TRBV19 and TRBJ2-1, is DGGITQSPKYLFRKEGQNVTLSCEQNLNHDAMYWYRQDPGQGLRLIYYSQIVNDFQKGDIAEGYSVSREKKESFPLTVTSAQKNPTAFYLCASSIEYNEQFFGPGTRLTVL.

The genes are TRBV4-1 and TRBJ1-3, with 8 bases matching TRBD1. Germline V CDR1 and CDR2: MGHRA, YSYEKL. The CDR3 totals 15 residues. The V segment lost 3 bases and the J segment 8 bases; nucleotides outside the gene matches: 9. CDR3 residues: CASSQTDRVRHTIYF. CDR3 nucleotide sequence: TGCGCCAGCAGCCAGACGGACAGGGTTAGACACACCATATATTTT.

The chain uses TRBV7-9 and TRBJ2-3, with D unclear. Germline loops: CDR1 SEHNR, CDR2 FQNEAQ (reference sequence). The V gene lost 4 bases and the J gene lost 6 bases, with 11 bases spanning the gap. The CDR3 consists of 13 residues. DNA of the CDR3: TGTGCCAGCAGCTCCGTGGCATTGGATACGCAGTATTTT. Translation: CASSSVALDTQYF. Complete variable domain (other parts from reference TRBV7-9 and TRBJ2-3): DTGVSQNPRHKITKRGQNVTFRCDPISEHNRLYWYRQTLGQGPEFLTYFQNEAQLEKSRLLSDRFSAERPKGSFSTLEIQRTEQGDSAMYLCASSSVALDTQYFGPGTRLTVL.

This clonotype was picked up many times. The V call is TRBV5-4, the J call TRBJ1-3; D gene ambiguous. Germline V gene lookup returns CDR1 SGHNT and CDR2 YYREEE (reference sequence). The CDR3 length is 11 residues. Trimming took off 5 bases at V and 4 bases at J, with 4 bases between the two ends. The CDR3 region has the DNA TGTGCCAGCAGAAGAGGAAACACCATATATTTT. Translation gives CASRRGNTIYF. Based on the CDR3 plus reference TRBV5-4 and TRBJ1-3, the full variable domain is ETGVTQSPTHLIKTRGQQVTLRCSSQSGHNTVSWYQQALGQGPQFIFQYYREEENGRGNFPPRFSGLQFPNYSSELNVNALELDDSALYLCASRRGNTIYFGEGSWLTVV.

This clonotype was detected a few times. The chain has TRBV7-9 and TRBJ2-3, with D maybe TRBD1 (6 bases). The CDR3 spans 15 residues. CDR1 is SEHNR, CDR2 FQNEAQ, per germline (reference sequence). V lost 2 bases to trimming and J lost 2 bases, with 11 bases between them. CDR3 in DNA: TGTGCCAGCAGCTTATTGGGGGCCGACACAGATACGCAGTATTTT. It specifies CASSLLGADTDTQYF.

This clonotype came up a few times. This chain uses TRBV4-1 with TRBJ2-1, with 8 bases matching TRBD1. Germline CDR1 MGHRA, CDR2 YSYEKL. V shed 5 bases and J 6 bases; nucleotides not matched to a gene: 12. CDR3 length equals 16 residues. The CDR3, as DNA: TGCGCCAGCAGCTCCTTCAGGGGGCAACTAGGCAATGAGCAGTTCTTC. Translation gives CASSSFRGQLGNEQFF.

The chain employs TRBV9 and TRBJ2-1, with no clear D. CDR3 size: 14 residues. Per the germline V gene, CDR1 is SGDLS and CDR2 is YYNGEE. V was clipped by 4 bases and J by 5 bases, with 13 bases between them. The CDR3 sequence: CASSSPPGDNEQFF. The DNA of the CDR3 is TGTGCCAGCAGCTCCCCTCCAGGAGACAATGAGCAGTTCTTC.

This clonotype was seen a few times. V usage is TRBV6-6 and J usage is TRBJ2-2, with no clear D. Per germline, CDR1 MNHNY and CDR2 SVGAGI (reference sequence). The CDR3 spans 15 residues. The V and J ends lost 5 bases and 0 bases respectively, with 10 bases between them. For the CDR3, the DNA is TGTGCCAGCAGTCCGGTACGCGCGAACACCGGGGAGCTGTTTTTT. Translating gives CASSPVRANTGELFF.

This clonotype was observed a few times. The rearrangement uses TRBV5-4 and TRBJ2-7; D is possibly TRBD2 (6 bases). The CDR3 has 14 residues. CDR1 is SGHNT, CDR2 YYREEE, per germline (reference sequence). With 4 bases removed from V and 4 bases from J, the gap between germline ends came to 15 bases. CDR3 sequence reads: CASSKNRDWYEQYF. The CDR3 DNA follows: TGTGCCAGCAGCAAGAACCGGGACTGGTACGAGCAGTACTTC.

The chain recombines TRBV12-5 with TRBJ2-2; D is ambiguous. The V end lost 2 bases, the J end lost 4 bases, and 5 bases lay between the germline ends. Germline CDR1 is LGHNT and CDR2 is FRNRAP. The CDR3 covers 13 residues. The CDR3 region is CASGLLPTGELFF. CDR3 in DNA: TGTGCTAGTGGTTTGTTACCCACCGGGGAGCTGTTTTTT. Using reference TRBV12-5 and TRBJ2-2 for the parts outside the CDR3, the full variable domain is DARVTQTPRHKVTEMGQEVTMRCQPILGHNTVFWYRQTMMQGLELLAYFRNRAPLDDSGMPKDRFSAEMPDATLATLKIQPSEPRDSAVYFCASGLLPTGELFFGEGSRLTVL.

The genes are TRBV9 and TRBJ1-1; perhaps TRBD1 as D (5 bases). The length of the CDR3 is 14 residues. V was trimmed by 5 bases and J by 0 bases, leaving 11 bases between them. Germline V gene lookup returns CDR1 SGDLS and CDR2 YYNGEE. CDR3 in amino acids: CASSGGTMNTEAFF. In nucleotides, the CDR3 is TGTGCCAGCAGTGGGGGGACTATGAACACTGAAGCTTTCTTT.

This chain connects TRBV4-1 to TRBJ2-2; 7 positions agree with TRBD1. The CDR3 extends over 14 amino acids. CDR1 MGHRA and CDR2 YSYEKL come from the germline V gene. The J segment lost 6 bases and the V segment lost 2 bases, leaving 3 bases of the junction unmatched. The CDR3 is CASSQIQGSGELFF. The CDR3 DNA sequence: TGCGCCAGCAGCCAAATACAGGGGTCCGGGGAGCTGTTTTTT.

This clonotype has more than one count but fewer than ten. The chain employs TRBV29-1 and TRBJ1-2; D might be TRBD1 (6 bases). The CDR3 totals 13 residues. Per germline, CDR1 SQVTM and CDR2 ANQGSEA. V was clipped by 4 bases and J by 8 bases, with 17 bases between them. CDR3 residues: CSVVGGTSRGYTF. Here the CDR3 DNA reads TGCAGCGTTGTGGGAGGGACATCTCGGGGCTACACCTTC.

This clonotype was seen a handful of times. The V and J genes are TRBV12-3 or TRBV12-4 and TRBJ2-2; tentatively, D is TRBD1 (6 bases). The V and J ends lost 2 bases and 6 bases respectively, with 19 bases between them. The CDR3 sequence is 17 residues long. The CDR3 region has the DNA TGTGCCAGCAGTTTATCTTTTCAGGGGTTGGGGGCCGGGGAGCTGTTTTTT. Its translation: CASSLSFQGLGAGELFF.

This clonotype was observed a few times. The rearrangement links TRBV7-6 to TRBJ2-3; 11 nucleotides match TRBD2. The germline gives CDR1 SGHVS, CDR2 FNYEAQ. The CDR3 runs 16 residues. The trim removed 7 bases at V and 5 bases at J, leaving 11 bases unmatched. The CDR3 loop reads CASTIRLAGTKDTQYF. The CDR3 DNA sequence: TGTGCCAGCACCATACGACTAGCGGGAACGAAAGATACGCAGTATTTT.

The V and J genes are TRBV11-2 and TRBJ2-1, with 7 bases matching TRBD2. Germline assignment: CDR1 SGHAT and CDR2 FQNNGV. Trimming at V came to 3 bases and at J to 0 bases, leaving 5 bases not matched to a gene. CDR3 size: 16 residues. The CDR3 is CASSFWRGSSYNEQFF. CDR3 bases: TGTGCCAGCAGCTTCTGGCGGGGGAGCTCCTACAATGAGCAGTTCTTC. Full variable domain (missing parts from reference TRBV11-2 and TRBJ2-1): EAGVAQSPRYKIIEKRQSVAFWCNPISGHATLYWYQQILGQGPKLLIQFQNNGVVDDSQLPKDRFSAERLKGVDSTLKIQPAKLEDSAVYLCASSFWRGSSYNEQFFGPGTRLTVL.

The J gene is TRBJ2-1, the V gene TRBV24-1; 8 bases align to TRBD1. J was trimmed by 5 bases and V by 0 bases; bases with no gene match: 5. Germline assignment: CDR1 KGHDR and CDR2 SFDVKD. CDR3 length: 16 amino acids. CDR3: CATSDLARGLNNEQFF. CDR3 DNA sequence: TGTGCCACCAGTGATTTGGCCAGGGGGCTCAACAATGAGCAGTTCTTC.

Only a few counts were recorded for this clonotype. The chain carries TRBV5-6 and TRBJ2-2; weak D call: TRBD1 (6 bases). The CDR3 contains 12 residues. V lost 6 bases to trimming and J lost 6 bases, with 9 bases between them. Germline V gene lookup returns CDR1 SGHDT and CDR2 YYEEEE. The chain's CDR3 is CASTTGSGELFF. CDR3 nucleotide sequence: TGTGCCAGCACCACAGGGTCCGGGGAGCTGTTTTTT.

The CDR3 DNA reads TGTGCCAGCAGCGGGGAGTCCAAAAACATTCAGTACTTC. Its protein is CASSGESKNIQYF. J is TRBJ2-4 and V is TRBV9; maybe TRBD2 (5 bases). The CDR3 is 13 amino acids. Germline-derived CDR1 and CDR2 are SGDLS and YYNGEE. The V gene lost 3 bases and the J gene lost 2 bases, with 6 bases spanning the gap. Full variable domain (missing parts from reference TRBV9 and TRBJ2-4): DSGVTQTPKHLITATGQRVTLRCSPRSGDLSVYWYQQSLDQGLQFLIQYYNGEERAKGNILERFSAQQFPDLHSELNLSSLELGDSALYFCASSGESKNIQYFGAGTRLSVL.

In its sample, this clonotype was seen a few times. The gene calls are TRBV6-5 and TRBJ2-5, with 12 bases fitting TRBD2. CDR3 size: 16 residues. Germline CDR1 is MNHEY and CDR2 is SVGAGI. Trimming at V came to 7 bases and at J to 4 bases, leaving 10 bases not matched to a gene. Written as DNA, the CDR3 is TGTGCCAGCACCCTGACTAGCGGGGGACTCGGAGAGACCCAGTACTTC. Translating it yields CASTLTSGGLGETQYF.

This clonotype was found once. This chain connects TRBV4-1 to TRBJ2-3; TRBD2 is a possible D gene (5 bases). CDR1 and CDR2 from the germline V gene are MGHRA and YSYEKL. This CDR3 has 14 amino acids. V lost 0 bases and J 10 bases, leaving 14 bases between the germline ends. The CDR3 reads CASSQDDGVPSQYF. In nucleotides, the CDR3 is TGCGCCAGCAGCCAAGACGACGGGGTTCCCTCGCAGTATTTT.

This clonotype was counted a few times. The chain combines TRBV27 with TRBJ1-2, with D uncertain. In germline, CDR1 is MNHEY, CDR2 SMNVEV (reference sequence). The ends were cut back, 7 bases at V and 1 base at J, with 16 bases in the middle. The CDR3 extends over 15 amino acids. The CDR3 DNA sequence: TGTGCCAGCAAGGCTTCCGGCCTCTTTAACTATGGCTACACCTTC. Its protein product is CASKASGLFNYGYTF.

There are many counts of this clonotype. The chain carries TRBV7-2 and TRBJ2-7; perhaps TRBD2 as D (5 bases). Trimming cost V 5 bases and J 4 bases, with 12 bases left between them. Per the germline V gene, CDR1 is SGHTA and CDR2 is FQGNSA. The CDR3 totals 13 residues. CDR3 region: CASSPTGIYEQYF. CDR3 in DNA: TGTGCCAGCAGCCCAACCGGGATATACGAGCAGTACTTC. Full variable domain (missing parts from reference TRBV7-2 and TRBJ2-7): GAGVSQSPSNKVTEKGKDVELRCDPISGHTALYWYRQSLGQGLEFLIYFQGNSAPDKSGLPSDRFSAERTGGSVSTLTIQRTQQEDSAVYLCASSPTGIYEQYFGPGTRLTVT.

The V gene is TRBV7-6, the J gene TRBJ1-6; 7 bases line up with TRBD1. Germline CDR1 is SGHVS and CDR2 is FNYEAQ. The CDR3 is 15 residues long. The V gene end was trimmed by 1 base and the J gene end by 8 bases; junction bases not matched to a gene: 5. The CDR3 DNA reads TGTGCCAGCAGCTTAGAGGGGACAGCCCATTCACCCCTCCACTTT. Protein: CASSLEGTAHSPLHF.

The V and J genes are TRBV27 and TRBJ1-1; D is perhaps TRBD1 (5 bases). Germline values: CDR1 MNHEY, CDR2 SMNVEV (reference sequence). Between the trimmed V and J ends, which lost 6 bases and 7 bases, there was a span of 15 bases. The CDR3 has 13 amino acids. The DNA of the CDR3 is TGTGCCAGCAGCTTAGGGGTTGAGGGTGAAGCTTTCTTT. It specifies CASSLGVEGEAFF.